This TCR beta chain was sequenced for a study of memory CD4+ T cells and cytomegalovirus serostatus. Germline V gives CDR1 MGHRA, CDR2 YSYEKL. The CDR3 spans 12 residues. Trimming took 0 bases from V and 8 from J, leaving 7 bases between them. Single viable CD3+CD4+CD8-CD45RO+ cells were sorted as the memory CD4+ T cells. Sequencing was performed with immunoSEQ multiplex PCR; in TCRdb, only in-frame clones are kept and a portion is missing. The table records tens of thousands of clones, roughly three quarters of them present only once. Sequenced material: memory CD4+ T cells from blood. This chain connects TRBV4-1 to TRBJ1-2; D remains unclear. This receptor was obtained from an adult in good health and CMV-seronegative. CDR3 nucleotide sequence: TGCGCCAGCAGCCAAGATAGGCGCGGCTACACCTTC. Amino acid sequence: CASSQDRRGYTF.